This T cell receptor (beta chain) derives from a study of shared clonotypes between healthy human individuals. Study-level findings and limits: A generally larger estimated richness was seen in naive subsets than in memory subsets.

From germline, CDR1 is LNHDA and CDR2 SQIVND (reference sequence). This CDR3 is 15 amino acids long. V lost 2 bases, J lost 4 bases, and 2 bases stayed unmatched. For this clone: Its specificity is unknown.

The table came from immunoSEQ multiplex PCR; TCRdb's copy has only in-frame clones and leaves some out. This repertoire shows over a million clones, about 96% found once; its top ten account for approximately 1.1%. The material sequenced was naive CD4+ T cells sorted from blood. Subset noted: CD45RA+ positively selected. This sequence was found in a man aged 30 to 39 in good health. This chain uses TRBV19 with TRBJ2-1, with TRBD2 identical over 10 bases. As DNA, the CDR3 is TGTGCCAGTAGTATAACTAGCGGGACATACAATGAGCAGTTCTTC. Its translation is CASSITSGTYNEQFF.